The rows below give T cell receptor beta chains drawn from one sample of a study of T cell repertoires in cytomegalovirus infection. A single record per CDR3 protein comes from TCRdb applying MiXCR to the reads. This table holds a few hundred thousand distinct CDR3 sequences, approximately 9.5% found once. The specimen sequenced was PBMCs. Receptors originate from a human donor in good health (CMV status not recorded). Some clones in this sample may be carry-over from other donors' samples. Both conserved end residues are part of each CDR3. D genes are given only for firm matches. Expanded clones are given a class, and other clones once, few, many or no size at all.

TRBV2	few	TRBJ2-7	NA	CASSEDKVFYEQYF	TGTGCCAGCAGTGAAGACAAGGTTTTCTACGAGCAGTACTTC
TRBV12-3/TRBV12-4	NA	TRBJ2-5	NA	CASSSGVATQYF	TGTGCCAGCAGTTCGGGGGTGGCGACCCAGTACTTC
TRBV27	many	TRBJ2-2	NA	CASSHYRYSRRDTGELFF	TGTGCCAGCAGTCATTATCGCTACTCAAGACGGGACACCGGGGAGCTGTTTTTT
TRBV7-3	many	TRBJ2-3	NA	CASSVLGGTSTDTQYF	TGTGCCAGCAGCGTCCTTGGCGGGACTAGCACAGATACGCAGTATTTT
TRBV27	NA	TRBJ2-7	NA	CASGPIRSSYEQYF	TGTGCCAGCGGACCTATTAGGAGCTCCTACGAGCAGTACTTC
TRBV20-1	many	TRBJ2-7	TRBD1	CSASDRGQNEQYF	TGCAGTGCCTCGGACAGGGGGCAAAACGAGCAGTACTTC
TRBV7-2	many	TRBJ1-3	NA	CASSLEGRERNTIYF	TGTGCCAGCAGCTTGGAGGGCAGGGAAAGAAACACCATATATTTT
TRBV7-9	many	TRBJ1-1	NA	CASRFPTGRNTEAFF	TGTGCCAGCAGATTTCCGACGGGGCGGAACACTGAAGCTTTCTTT
TRBV2	many	TRBJ2-1	TRBD2	CASTGLAGNNEQFF	TGTGCCAGCACCGGACTAGCGGGGAACAATGAGCAGTTCTTC
TRBV7-9	few	TRBJ1-3	NA	CASSLETGLLGQDGNTIYF	TGTGCCAGCAGCTTAGAAACAGGGCTTTTGGGTCAAGATGGAAACACCATATATTTT
TRBV3-1	NA	TRBJ2-3	NA	CASSPPRAGDTQYF	TGTGCCAGCAGCCCCCCAAGAGCGGGAGATACGCAGTATTTT
TRBV6-6	NA	TRBJ1-2	NA	CASRGNEGYTF	TGTGCCAGCAGGGGGAATGAGGGCTACACCTTC
TRBV7-9	few	TRBJ1-2	TRBD1	CASSTYTGTGEGANYGYTF	TGTGCCAGCAGCACTTATACCGGGACAGGAGAAGGTGCTAACTATGGCTACACCTTC
TRBV15	few	TRBJ1-1	NA	CATSRLGGAEAFF	TGTGCCACCAGCAGGTTGGGGGGCGCTGAAGCTTTCTTT
TRBV12-3/TRBV12-4	many	TRBJ2-1	NA	CASSPMMGGSRIHNEQFF	TGTGCCAGCAGCCCCATGATGGGGGGCTCAAGAATACACAATGAGCAGTTCTTC
TRBV29-1	many	TRBJ2-1	TRBD2	CSVRQLAGEGEQFF	TGCAGCGTCAGACAACTAGCGGGAGAAGGAGAGCAGTTCTTC
TRBV28	many	TRBJ1-4	TRBD1	CASSLVKGQDAKLFF	TGTGCCAGCAGTTTAGTTAAAGGACAGGACGCAAAACTGTTTTTT
TRBV7-3	NA	TRBJ2-3	NA	CASSLLGVSTDTQYF	TGTGCCAGCAGCCTCTTAGGGGTTAGCACAGATACGCAGTATTTT
TRBV7-2	many	TRBJ2-7	TRBD2	CASSPGLAGEQYF	TGTGCCAGCAGCCCGGGACTAGCGGGCGAGCAGTACTTC
TRBV25-1	many	TRBJ2-7	NA	CASSDPGGPSYEQYF	TGTGCCAGCAGTGACCCCGGGGGACCTTCCTACGAGCAGTACTTC
TRBV20-1	many	TRBJ1-5	NA	CSARRGRQRQPQHF	TGCAGTGCTAGACGCGGGAGACAGAGGCAGCCCCAGCATTTT
TRBV5-1	NA	TRBJ1-1	NA	CASSLPDLTEAFF	TGCGCCAGCAGCCTACCGGACTTAACTGAAGCTTTCTTT
TRBV6-2/TRBV6-3	many	TRBJ1-5	TRBD1	CASSYSRGRNQPQHF	TGTGCCAGCAGTTACTCGAGGGGGCGGAATCAGCCCCAGCATTTT
TRBV7-6	NA	TRBJ2-1	TRBD2	CASSSLAGGLNEQFF	TGTGCCAGCAGCTCCCTAGCGGGAGGCCTCAATGAGCAGTTCTTC
TRBV2	many	TRBJ2-1	NA	CASSVFYNEQFF	TGTGCCAGCAGTGTTTTTTACAATGAGCAGTTCTTC
TRBV10-3	NA	TRBJ2-7	TRBD1	CAIMDSGGGNEQYF	TGTGCCATCATGGACTCAGGGGGCGGTAACGAGCAGTACTTC
TRBV12-3/TRBV12-4	NA	TRBJ2-7	NA	CASSQRPSEQYF	TGTGCCAGCAGTCAGAGACCGAGCGAGCAGTACTTC
TRBV24-1	few	TRBJ2-2	NA	CATSDGEPLAGELFF	TGTGCCACCAGTGATGGGGAGCCACTAGCCGGGGAGCTGTTTTTT
TRBV6-6	few	TRBJ2-1	NA	CASSYSTLSYNEQFF	TGTGCCAGCAGTTACTCGACACTCTCCTACAATGAGCAGTTCTTC
TRBV5-5	many	TRBJ2-7	TRBD2	CASSLERGEQYF	TGTGCCAGCAGCTTGGAGCGGGGCGAGCAGTACTTC
TRBV7-3	many	TRBJ1-2	NA	CASSLTPGGNYGYTF	TGTGCCAGCAGCTTAACGCCCGGGGGCAACTATGGCTACACCTTC
TRBV7-8	many	TRBJ2-7	NA	CASSLPLHPSSYEQYF	TGTGCCAGCAGCTTACCTCTCCATCCCAGCTCCTACGAGCAGTACTTC
TRBV7-2	few	TRBJ1-4	TRBD1	CASSRDRGDEKLFF	TGTGCCAGCAGCCGGGACAGGGGGGACGAAAAACTGTTTTTT
TRBV12-3/TRBV12-4	few	TRBJ1-2	NA	CASSLGMTRTNYGYTF	TGTGCCAGCAGTTTGGGTATGACCCGGACTAACTATGGCTACACCTTC
TRBV24-1	NA	TRBJ2-2	NA	CATGDTTGELFF	TGTGCCACAGGGGATACTACCGGGGAGCTGTTTTTT
TRBV28	few	TRBJ2-2	NA	CASSFRSRGWGTGELFF	TGTGCCAGCAGTTTCCGGTCGCGAGGGTGGGGCACCGGGGAGCTGTTTTTT